This T cell receptor beta chain was identified during a study of cytomegalovirus exposure and HLA in healthy donors. Overall study findings and caveats: The study listed approximately 160 cytomegalovirus-associated TCR beta chains. Under in vitro conditions, a few CMV-associated chains were confirmed as specific for CMV antigens.

The method was immunoSEQ multiplex PCR; TCRdb's version includes in-frame clones alone and lacks a portion of them. The table shows fewer than 150,000 clones, with 70% to 90% occurring only once. The donors were members of the validation cohort, which comprised roughly 130 subjects and was separate from the first cohort of 666 subjects. For this clone: No antigen is known for it.

CDR1 and CDR2 (germline): SNHLY, FYNNEI. The CDR3 sequence is 16 residues long. Trimming removed 1 base from V and 2 bases from J; junction bases left unmatched: 3. The sequenced sample was PBMCs. The receptor was isolated from a man aged 18 to 29 in good health and CMV-seropositive. This rearrangement joins TRBV2 to TRBJ1-5; 9 nucleotides align to TRBD1. DNA of the CDR3: TGTGCCAGCAGTGAAGGGGACAGGGTCGGCAATCAGCCCCAGCATTTT. Translation: CASSEGDRVGNQPQHF.